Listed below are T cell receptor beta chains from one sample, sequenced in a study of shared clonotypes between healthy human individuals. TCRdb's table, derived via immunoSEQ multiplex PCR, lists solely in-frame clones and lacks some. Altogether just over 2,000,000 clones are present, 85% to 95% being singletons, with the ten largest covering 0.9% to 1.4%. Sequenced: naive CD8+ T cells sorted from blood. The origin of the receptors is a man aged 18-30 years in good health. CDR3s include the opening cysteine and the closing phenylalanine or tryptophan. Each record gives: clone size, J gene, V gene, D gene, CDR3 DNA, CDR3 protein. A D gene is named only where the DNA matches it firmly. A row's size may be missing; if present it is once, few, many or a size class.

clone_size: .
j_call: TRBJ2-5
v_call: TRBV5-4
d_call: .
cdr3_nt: TGTGCCAGCAGCTTGTTAAACTCGCAAGAGACCCAGTACTTC
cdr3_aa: CASSLLNSQETQYF

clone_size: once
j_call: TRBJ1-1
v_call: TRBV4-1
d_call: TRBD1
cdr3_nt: TGCGCCAGCAGCCAGATGACAGGGAAGGACACTGAAGCTTTCTTT
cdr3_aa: CASSQMTGKDTEAFF

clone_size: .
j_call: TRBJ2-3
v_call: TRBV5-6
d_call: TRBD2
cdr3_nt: TGTGCCAGCACTTCGCGCCGAGTGAGGACTAGTTGGGCAGATACGCAGTATTTT
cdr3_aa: CASTSRRVRTSWADTQYF

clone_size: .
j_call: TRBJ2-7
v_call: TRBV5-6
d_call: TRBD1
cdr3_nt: TGTGCCAGCAGCCTGGGACAGGAGCACTACGAGCAGTACTTC
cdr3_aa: CASSLGQEHYEQYF

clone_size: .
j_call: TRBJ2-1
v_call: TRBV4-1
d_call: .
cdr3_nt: TGCGCCAGCAGCCACAGAGCGGGTTCGGGCTTTGATGAGCAGTTCTTC
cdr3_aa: CASSHRAGSGFDEQFF

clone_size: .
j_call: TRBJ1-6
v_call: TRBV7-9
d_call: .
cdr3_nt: TGTGCCAGCAGCTTACCAGCCCCCTCACCCCTCCACTTT
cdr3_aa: CASSLPAPSPLHF

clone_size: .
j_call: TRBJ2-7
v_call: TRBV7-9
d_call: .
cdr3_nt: TGTGCCAGCAGCACTCGGGACAACTCCTACGAGCAGTACTTC
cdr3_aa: CASSTRDNSYEQYF

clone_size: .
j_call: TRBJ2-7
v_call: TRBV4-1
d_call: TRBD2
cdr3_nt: TGCGCCAGCAGCCTAACTAGCGGGAGCTCCTACGAGCAGTACTTC
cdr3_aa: CASSLTSGSSYEQYF

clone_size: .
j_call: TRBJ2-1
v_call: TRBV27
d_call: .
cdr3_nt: TGTGCCAGCAGTTTGGCAACCTACAATGAGCAGTTCTTC
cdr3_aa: CASSLATYNEQFF

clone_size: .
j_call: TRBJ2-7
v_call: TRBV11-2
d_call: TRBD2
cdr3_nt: TGTGCCAGCAAAGTCGTGGGAGCGGGGGCCTACGAGCAGTACTTC
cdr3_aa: CASKVVGAGAYEQYF

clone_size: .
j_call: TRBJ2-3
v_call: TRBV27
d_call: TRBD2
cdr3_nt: TGTGCCAGCTCAGGCACTAGCGGGGGATCAGATACGCAGTATTTT
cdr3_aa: CASSGTSGGSDTQYF

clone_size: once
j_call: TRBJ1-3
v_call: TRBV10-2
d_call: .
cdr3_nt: TGCGCCAGCAGCTCAACAGGAAACACCATATATTTT
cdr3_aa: CASSSTGNTIYF

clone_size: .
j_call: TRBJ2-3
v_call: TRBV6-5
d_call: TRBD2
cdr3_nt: TGTGCCAGCAGTTACGCGGGGGGCACAGATACGCAGTATTTT
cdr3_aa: CASSYAGGTDTQYF

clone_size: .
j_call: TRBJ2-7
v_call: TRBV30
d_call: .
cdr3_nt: TGTGCCTGGAGGGGGGAATCTTCCTACGAGCAGTACTTC
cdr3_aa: CAWRGESSYEQYF

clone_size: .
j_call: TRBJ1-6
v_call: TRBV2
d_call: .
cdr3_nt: TGTGCCAGCAGTGAACCACGGGGTCCTACTTCACCCCTCCACTTT
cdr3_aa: CASSEPRGPTSPLHF

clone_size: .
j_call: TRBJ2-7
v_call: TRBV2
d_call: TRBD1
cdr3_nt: TGTGCCAGCAGTGTTGGGACAGGGGCCGCCGAGCAGTACTTC
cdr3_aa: CASSVGTGAAEQYF

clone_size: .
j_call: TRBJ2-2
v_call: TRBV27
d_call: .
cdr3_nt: TGTGCCAGCAGTTTGTATCCGGGACCTAACACCGGGGAGCTGTTTTTT
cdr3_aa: CASSLYPGPNTGELFF

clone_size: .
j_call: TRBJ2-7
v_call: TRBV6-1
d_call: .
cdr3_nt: TGTGCCAGCAGTGATGGGGGGCGGCCTACGTACGAGCAGTACTTC
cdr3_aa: CASSDGGRPTYEQYF

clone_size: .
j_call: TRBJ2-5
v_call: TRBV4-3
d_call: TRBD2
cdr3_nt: TGCGCCAGCAGCCAAAGGGGGAAGAGCGGGAGCGGGCGGGAGACCCAGTACTTC
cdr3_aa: CASSQRGKSGSGRETQYF

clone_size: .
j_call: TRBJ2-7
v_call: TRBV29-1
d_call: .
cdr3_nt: TGCAGCGTTGAAAAGGGAGGCGAGCAGTACTTC
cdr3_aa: CSVEKGGEQYF

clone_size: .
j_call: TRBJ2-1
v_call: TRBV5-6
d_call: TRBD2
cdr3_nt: TGTGCCAGCAGCTTCCTAGCGGCCTCCAATGAGCAGTTCTTC
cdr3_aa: CASSFLAASNEQFF

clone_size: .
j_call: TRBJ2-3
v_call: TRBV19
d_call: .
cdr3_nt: TGTGCCAGTAGTAATTGGGCAGAAAACACAGATACGCAGTATTTT
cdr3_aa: CASSNWAENTDTQYF

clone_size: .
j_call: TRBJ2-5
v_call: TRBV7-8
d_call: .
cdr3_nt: TGTGCCAGCAGCTTAGTAGAGGATCAAGAGACCCAGTACTTC
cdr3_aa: CASSLVEDQETQYF

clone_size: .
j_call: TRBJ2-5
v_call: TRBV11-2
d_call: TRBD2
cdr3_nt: TGTGCCAGCACCCTTGAGATAGCGGGGGGGCCTGGAGAGACCCAGTACTTC
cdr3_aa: CASTLEIAGGPGETQYF

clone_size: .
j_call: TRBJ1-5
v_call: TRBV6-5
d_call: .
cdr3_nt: TGTGCCAGCAGTTACGGGGCAGGGGTCCAGCCCCAGCATTTT
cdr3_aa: CASSYGAGVQPQHF

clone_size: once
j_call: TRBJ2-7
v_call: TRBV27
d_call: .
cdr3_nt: TGTGCCAGCAGTTTAAGTCGGCAGTACGAGCAGTACTTC
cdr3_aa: CASSLSRQYEQYF

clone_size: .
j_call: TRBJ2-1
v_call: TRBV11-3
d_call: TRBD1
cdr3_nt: TGTGCCAGCAGCGGAACCGGGACAGGGGAGTTCTTC
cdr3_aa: CASSGTGTGEFF

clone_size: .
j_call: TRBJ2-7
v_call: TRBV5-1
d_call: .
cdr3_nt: TGCGCCAGCAGCTTGGTCGGGGCTTCCTACGAGCAGTACTTC
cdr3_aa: CASSLVGASYEQYF

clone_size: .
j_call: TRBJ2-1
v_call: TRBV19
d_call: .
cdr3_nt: TGTGCCAGTAGTAGCGGTCCCTACAATGAGCAGTTCTTC
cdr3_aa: CASSSGPYNEQFF

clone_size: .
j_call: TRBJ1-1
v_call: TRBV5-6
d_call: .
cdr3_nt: TGTGCCAGCGCTAGGGGCACTGAAGCTTTCTTT
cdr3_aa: CASARGTEAFF

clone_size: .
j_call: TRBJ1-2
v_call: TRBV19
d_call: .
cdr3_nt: TGTGCCAGTACCACTTTCATGCACTATGGCTACACCTTC
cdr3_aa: CASTTFMHYGYTF

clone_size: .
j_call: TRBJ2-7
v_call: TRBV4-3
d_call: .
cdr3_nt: TGCGCCAGCAGCCAAGATACCTCCTCCCCAACCTACGAGCAGTACTTC
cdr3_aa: CASSQDTSSPTYEQYF

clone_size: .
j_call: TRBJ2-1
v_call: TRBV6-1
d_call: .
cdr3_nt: TGTGCCAGCAGTGAAGAAACCCCAGGCTGGGGCTCCTACAATGAGCAGTTCTTC
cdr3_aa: CASSEETPGWGSYNEQFF

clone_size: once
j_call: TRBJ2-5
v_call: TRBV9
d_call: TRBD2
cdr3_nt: TGTGCCAGCAGCGTAGAGGAAGCGGGGAACCAAGAGACCCAGTACTTC
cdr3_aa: CASSVEEAGNQETQYF

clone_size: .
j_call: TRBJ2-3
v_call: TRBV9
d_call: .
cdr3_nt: TGTGCCAGCAGCGTAACTAGCACAGATACGCAGTATTTT
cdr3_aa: CASSVTSTDTQYF

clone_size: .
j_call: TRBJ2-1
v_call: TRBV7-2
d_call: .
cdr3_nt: TGTGCCAGCAGCTTAGCGCTAGAGGATGAGCAGTTCTTC
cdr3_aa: CASSLALEDEQFF

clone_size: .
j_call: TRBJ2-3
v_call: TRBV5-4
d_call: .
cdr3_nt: TGTGCCAGCAGCTTCCCCCCGGGGGCTACAGATACGCAGTATTTT
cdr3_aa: CASSFPPGATDTQYF

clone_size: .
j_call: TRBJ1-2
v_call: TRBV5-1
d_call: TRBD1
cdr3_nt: TGCGCCAGCAGCCTAATGACAGGGGGCTTAAACTATGGCTACACCTTC
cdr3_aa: CASSLMTGGLNYGYTF

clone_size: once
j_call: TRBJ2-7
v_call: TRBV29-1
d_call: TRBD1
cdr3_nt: TGCAGCGTTGGACAGGGGGGCTACGAGCAGTACTTC
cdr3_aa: CSVGQGGYEQYF

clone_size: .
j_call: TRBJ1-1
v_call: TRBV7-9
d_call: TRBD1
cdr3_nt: TGTGCCAGCAGCTATTCCGGGACAGGGTCGAACACTGAAGCTTTCTTT
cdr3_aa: CASSYSGTGSNTEAFF

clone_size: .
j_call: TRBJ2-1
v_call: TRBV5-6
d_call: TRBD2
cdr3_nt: TGTGCCAGCAGCTTGGCTAGCGGTGAGCAGTTCTTC
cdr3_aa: CASSLASGEQFF

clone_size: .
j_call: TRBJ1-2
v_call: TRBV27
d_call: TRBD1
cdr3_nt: TGTGCCAGCAGTTTAAGCGACAGGGGGCCATATGGCTACACCTTC
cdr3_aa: CASSLSDRGPYGYTF

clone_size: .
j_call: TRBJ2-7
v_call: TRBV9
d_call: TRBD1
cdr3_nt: TGTGCCAGCAGCGCGTCTCCGGGACAGGGATACGAGCAGTACTTC
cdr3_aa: CASSASPGQGYEQYF

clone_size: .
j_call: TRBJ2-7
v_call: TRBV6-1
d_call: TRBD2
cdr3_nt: TGTGCCAGCAGGTTAGCGGGAGTCCTCCCCGGGGAGCAGTACTTC
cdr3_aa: CASRLAGVLPGEQYF

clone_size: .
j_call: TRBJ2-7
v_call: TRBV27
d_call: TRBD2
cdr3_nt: TGTGCCAGCAGTCCACTAGCGGGAGCCTACGAGCAGTACTTC
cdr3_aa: CASSPLAGAYEQYF

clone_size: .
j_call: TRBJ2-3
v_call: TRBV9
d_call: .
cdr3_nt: TGTGCCAGCAGCGTAGAGGGGGTGGCCACAGATACGCAGTATTTT
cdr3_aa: CASSVEGVATDTQYF

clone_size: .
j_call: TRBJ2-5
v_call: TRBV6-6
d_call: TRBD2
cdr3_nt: TGTGCCAGCAGTTACTCAGCGGCTAGCGGGAGGGAGACCCAGTACTTC
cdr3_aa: CASSYSAASGRETQYF

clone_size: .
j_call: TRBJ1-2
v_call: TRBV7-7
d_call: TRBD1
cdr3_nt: TGTGCTAGCAGCTTTTCTCCCGGGACAGGACCGTATGGCTACACCTTC
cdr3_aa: CASSFSPGTGPYGYTF

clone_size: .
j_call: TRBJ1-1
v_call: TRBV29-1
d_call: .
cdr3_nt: TGCAGCGCCCTCCGGAACACTGAAGCTTTCTTT
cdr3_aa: CSALRNTEAFF

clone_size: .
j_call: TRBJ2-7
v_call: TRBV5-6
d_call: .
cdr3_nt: TGTGCCAGCAGATCGCCCTCCTACGAGCAGTACTTC
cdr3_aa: CASRSPSYEQYF

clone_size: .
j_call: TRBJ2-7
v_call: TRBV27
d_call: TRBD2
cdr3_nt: TGTGGAAGCAGACCGGGACTAGACCTACGGGAGCAGTACTTC
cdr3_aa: CGSRPGLDLREQYF

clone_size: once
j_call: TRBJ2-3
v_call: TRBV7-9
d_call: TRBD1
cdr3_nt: TGTGCCAGCAGCTTAGGTCAGGGGGCAGATACGCAGTATTTT
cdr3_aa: CASSLGQGADTQYF

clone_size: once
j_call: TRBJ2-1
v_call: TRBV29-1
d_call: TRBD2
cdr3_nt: TGCAGCGTTGAAGGGCTAGCGGGTTTCGATGAGCAGTTCTTC
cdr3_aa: CSVEGLAGFDEQFF

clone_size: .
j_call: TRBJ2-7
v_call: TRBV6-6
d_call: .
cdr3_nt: TGTGCCAGCAGTTACAGTGCGGTAAGATACGAGCAGTACTTC
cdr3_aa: CASSYSAVRYEQYF

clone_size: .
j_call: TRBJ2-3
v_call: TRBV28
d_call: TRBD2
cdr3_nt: TGTGCCAGCACACTAGCGGGGGAGGCTCATACGCAGTATTTT
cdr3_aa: CASTLAGEAHTQYF

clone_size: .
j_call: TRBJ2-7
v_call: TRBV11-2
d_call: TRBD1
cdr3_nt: TGTGCCAGCAGCTTCGGGACAGGACACTACGAGCAGTACTTC
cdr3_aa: CASSFGTGHYEQYF

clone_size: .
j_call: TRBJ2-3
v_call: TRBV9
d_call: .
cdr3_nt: TGTGCCAGCAGCCCCCGGTACGGTCATCAGGCCCCAGATACGCAGTATTTT
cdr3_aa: CASSPRYGHQAPDTQYF

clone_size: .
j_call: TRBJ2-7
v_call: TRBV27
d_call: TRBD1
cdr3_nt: TGTGCCAGCAGTTTAGGGGGGACAGGGTACGGGCAGTACTTC
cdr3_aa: CASSLGGTGYGQYF

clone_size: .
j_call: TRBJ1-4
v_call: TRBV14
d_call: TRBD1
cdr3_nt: TGTGCCAGCAGCCAAGTGGGGACAGGAACTAATGAAAAACTGTTTTTT
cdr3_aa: CASSQVGTGTNEKLFF

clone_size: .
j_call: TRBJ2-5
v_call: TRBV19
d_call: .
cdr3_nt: TGTGCCAGTAGTCGTGGGTGGTACCAAGAGACCCAGTACTTC
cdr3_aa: CASSRGWYQETQYF